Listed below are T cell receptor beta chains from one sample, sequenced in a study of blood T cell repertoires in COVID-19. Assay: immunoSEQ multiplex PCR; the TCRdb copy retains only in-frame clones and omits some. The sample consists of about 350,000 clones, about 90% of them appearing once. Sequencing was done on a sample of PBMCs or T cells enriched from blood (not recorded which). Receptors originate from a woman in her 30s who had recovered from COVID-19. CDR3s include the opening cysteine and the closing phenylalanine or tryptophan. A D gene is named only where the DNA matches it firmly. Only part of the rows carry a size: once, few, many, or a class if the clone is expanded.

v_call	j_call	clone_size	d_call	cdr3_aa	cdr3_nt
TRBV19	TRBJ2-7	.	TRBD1	CASSPGQGPYEQYF	TGTGCCAGTAGTCCGGGACAGGGGCCCTACGAGCAGTACTTC
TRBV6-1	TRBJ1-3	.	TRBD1	CASSEKPTGQSGNTIYF	TGTGCCAGCAGTGAAAAACCGACAGGGCAATCTGGAAACACCATATATTTT
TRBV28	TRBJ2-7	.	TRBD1	CASISGDRVVPYF	TGTGCCAGCATCTCGGGGGACAGGGTCGTTCCGTACTTC
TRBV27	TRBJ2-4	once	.	CASSPRGAIQYF	TGTGCCAGCAGTCCTCGGGGGGCCATTCAGTACTTC
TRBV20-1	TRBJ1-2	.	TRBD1	CSASPPRGQGGGYTF	TGCAGTGCTAGTCCCCCCCGGGGCCAGGGGGGTGGCTACACCTTC
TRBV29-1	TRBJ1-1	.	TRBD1	CSVVGIGTGVPAFF	TGCAGCGTTGTCGGAATCGGGACAGGGGTTCCAGCTTTCTTT
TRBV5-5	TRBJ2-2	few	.	CASSLQWGQNTGELFF	TGTGCCAGCAGCTTACAGTGGGGCCAGAACACCGGGGAGCTGTTTTTT
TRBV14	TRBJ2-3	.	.	CASSPLAGGTDTQYF	TGTGCCAGCAGCCCTCTGGCAGGCGGCACAGATACGCAGTATTTT
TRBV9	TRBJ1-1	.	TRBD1	CASSAGQGATEAFF	TGTGCCAGCAGCGCGGGACAGGGGGCAACTGAAGCTTTCTTT
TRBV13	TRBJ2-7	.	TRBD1	CASSIRQGGDEQYF	TGTGCCAGCAGCATCCGACAGGGTGGAGACGAGCAGTACTTC
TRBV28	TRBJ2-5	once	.	CASSRTGWEGETQYF	TGTGCCAGCAGCCGGACAGGGTGGGAGGGGGAGACCCAGTACTTC
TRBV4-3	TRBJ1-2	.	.	CASSQDQAANYGYTF	TGCGCCAGCAGCCAAGATCAGGCAGCTAACTATGGCTACACCTTC
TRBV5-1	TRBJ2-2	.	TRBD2	CASSAGLAGGPRELFF	TGCGCCAGCAGCGCAGGACTAGCGGGGGGGCCGAGGGAGCTGTTTTTT
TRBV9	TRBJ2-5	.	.	CASSVAGSKETQYF	TGTGCCAGCAGCGTAGCGGGTTCAAAAGAGACCCAGTACTTC
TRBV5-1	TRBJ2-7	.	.	CASSPDRLAIYEQYF	TGCGCCAGCAGCCCTGACAGGCTTGCCATCTACGAGCAGTACTTC
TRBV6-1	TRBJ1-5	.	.	CASSGTVAGGNQPQHF	TGTGCCAGCAGTGGGACCGTCGCGGGGGGCAATCAGCCCCAGCATTTT
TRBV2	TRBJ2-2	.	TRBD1	CASRPTGSGGELFF	TGTGCCAGCAGGCCGACAGGGTCTGGCGGGGAGCTGTTTTTT
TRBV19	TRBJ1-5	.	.	CASSRGGVWQGNQPQHF	TGTGCCAGTAGTAGGGGCGGGGTCTGGCAGGGCAATCAGCCCCAGCATTTT
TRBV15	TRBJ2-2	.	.	CATHQAGETGELFF	TGTGCCACTCACCAGGCAGGGGAGACCGGGGAGCTGTTTTTT
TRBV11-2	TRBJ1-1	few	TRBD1	CASSLVLGGQGAAFF	TGTGCCAGCAGCTTAGTCCTGGGGGGACAGGGGGCGGCTTTCTTT
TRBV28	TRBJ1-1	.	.	CASSDTWGLGGRPEAFF	TGTGCCAGCAGTGACACCTGGGGGTTGGGGGGAAGGCCTGAAGCTTTCTTT
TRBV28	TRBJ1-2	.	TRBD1	CASSLAGTGVSSGGYTF	TGTGCCAGCAGTTTGGCGGGGACAGGGGTTTCGTCAGGTGGCTACACCTTC
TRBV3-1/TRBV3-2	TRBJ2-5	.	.	CASSQGWPSQETQYF	TGTGCCAGCAGCCAAGGGTGGCCCTCCCAAGAGACCCAGTACTTC
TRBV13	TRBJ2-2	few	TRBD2	CASSSILAGGHTGELFF	TGTGCCAGCAGCTCCATCCTAGCGGGGGGGCACACCGGGGAGCTGTTTTTT
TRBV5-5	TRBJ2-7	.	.	CASSSGGLVVQYF	TGTGCCAGCAGCTCCGGAGGGTTGGTTGTGCAGTACTTC
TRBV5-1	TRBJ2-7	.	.	CASSLPTYEQYF	TGCGCCAGCAGCCTACCGACCTACGAGCAGTACTTC
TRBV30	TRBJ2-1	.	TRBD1	CAWTDRENRRDNEQFF	TGTGCCTGGACGGACAGGGAGAATCGGCGCGACAATGAGCAGTTCTTC
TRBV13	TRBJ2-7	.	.	CASSGTRNTYEQYF	TGTGCCAGCAGCGGAACTAGGAACACCTACGAGCAGTACTTC
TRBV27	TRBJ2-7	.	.	CASSSDRFSYEQYF	TGTGCCAGCAGTTCGGACAGATTCTCGTACGAGCAGTACTTC
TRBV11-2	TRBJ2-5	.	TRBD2	CASSPRGWEGTQYF	TGTGCCAGCAGCCCCCGGGGCTGGGAGGGGACCCAGTACTTC
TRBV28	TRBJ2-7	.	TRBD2	CASSLPKERSGTSSEQYF	TGTGCCAGCAGTTTACCCAAGGAGAGGAGCGGGACGTCTTCCGAGCAGTACTTC
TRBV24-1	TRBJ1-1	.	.	CATSGGVSTEAFF	TGTGCCACCAGTGGCGGCGTTAGCACTGAAGCTTTCTTT
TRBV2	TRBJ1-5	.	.	CASRAPGVGQPQHF	TGTGCCAGCAGGGCACCAGGGGTTGGGCAGCCCCAGCATTTT
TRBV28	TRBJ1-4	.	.	CASSAAPYNEKLFF	TGTGCCAGCAGTGCGGCCCCATATAATGAAAAACTGTTTTTT
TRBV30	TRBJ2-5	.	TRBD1	CAWSVLGQGGETQYF	TGTGCCTGGAGTGTACTAGGACAGGGGGGAGAGACCCAGTACTTC
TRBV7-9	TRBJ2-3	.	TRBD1	CASSSQTGQGTDTQYF	TGTGCCAGCAGCTCCCAGACAGGGCAGGGCACAGATACGCAGTATTTT
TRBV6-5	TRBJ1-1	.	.	CASSYTPQGNTEAFF	TGTGCCAGCAGTTACACACCTCAGGGGAACACTGAAGCTTTCTTT
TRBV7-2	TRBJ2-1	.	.	CASSLAGVGYNEQFF	TGTGCCAGCAGCTTAGCAGGGGTAGGGTACAATGAGCAGTTCTTC
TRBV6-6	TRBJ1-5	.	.	CASSQGTKSNQPQHF	TGTGCCAGCAGTCAGGGGACAAAAAGCAATCAGCCCCAGCATTTT
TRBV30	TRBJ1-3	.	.	CAWSEGVSGNTIYF	TGTGCCTGGAGTGAGGGGGTCTCGGGAAACACCATATATTTT
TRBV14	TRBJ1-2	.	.	CASSQAGSYTF	TGTGCCAGCAGCCAAGCGGGTAGCTACACCTTC
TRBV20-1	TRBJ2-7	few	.	CSVESAYEQYF	TGCAGTGTTGAGTCCGCCTACGAGCAGTACTTC
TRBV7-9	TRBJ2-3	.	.	CASSFERGTDTQYF	TGTGCCAGCAGCTTTGAGCGGGGCACAGATACGCAGTATTTT
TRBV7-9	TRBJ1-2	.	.	CASTPGQLNYGYTF	TGTGCCAGCACCCCCGGACAGCTTAACTATGGCTACACCTTC
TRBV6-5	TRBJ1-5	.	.	CASLKGLGNQPQHF	TGTGCCAGCCTCAAGGGGTTGGGAAATCAGCCCCAGCATTTT
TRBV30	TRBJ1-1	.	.	CAWRGRGKNTEAFF	TGTGCCTGGAGGGGTCGGGGGAAGAACACTGAAGCTTTCTTT
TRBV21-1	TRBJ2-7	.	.	CASTPKVAGVDRICEQYF	TGTGCCAGCACCCCGAAGGTCGCGGGGGTAGACCGAATCTGCGAGCAGTACTTC
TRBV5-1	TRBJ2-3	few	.	CASSLGGWTARTDTQYF	TGCGCCAGCAGCTTGGGGGGATGGACAGCTCGCACAGATACGCAGTATTTT
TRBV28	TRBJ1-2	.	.	CASSPIPNYGYTF	TGTGCCAGCAGCCCTATCCCTAACTATGGCTACACCTTC
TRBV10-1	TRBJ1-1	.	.	CASKGQRTEAFF	TGCGCCAGCAAGGGACAAAGGACTGAAGCTTTCTTT
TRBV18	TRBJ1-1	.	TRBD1	CASSPRQGDEAFF	TGTGCCAGCTCACCGAGACAGGGGGATGAAGCTTTCTTT
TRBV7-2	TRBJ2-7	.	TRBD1	CASSLIQGREQYF	TGTGCCAGCAGCTTGATACAGGGGAGAGAGCAGTACTTC
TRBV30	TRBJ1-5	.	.	CAWSVGQLGQPQHF	TGTGCCTGGAGTGTAGGACAGTTGGGACAGCCCCAGCATTTT
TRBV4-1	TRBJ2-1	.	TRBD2	CASSSKLANEQFF	TGCGCCAGCAGCTCAAAACTAGCGAATGAGCAGTTCTTC
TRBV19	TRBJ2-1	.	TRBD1	CASSLRDSRSYNEQFF	TGTGCCAGTAGCCTTAGGGACAGTAGGTCCTACAATGAGCAGTTCTTC
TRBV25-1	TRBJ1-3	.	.	CASRDDTSGNTIYF	TGTGCCAGCAGAGATGACACTTCTGGAAACACCATATATTTT
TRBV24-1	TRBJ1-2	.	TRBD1	CATSDRRTGEVYGYTF	TGTGCCACCAGTGATCGCCGGACAGGGGAGGTCTATGGCTACACCTTC